Listed here are 28 T cell receptor beta chains from one sample, sequenced in a study of CD8 T cells in ankylosing spondylitis. General observations from the study: Blood of patients with ankylosing spondylitis appeared to be characterized by a TCR beta motif of about 8 highly homologous variants.

Via MiXCR, TCRdb re-called the 5' RACE reads, giving one row per CDR3 protein. Of about 700,000 distinct CDR3 sequences in the sample, around 20% were seen once. Antigens for these TCRs are unknown. Sequenced sample: blood, either unsorted or a sorted T cell fraction (not recorded which). The receptors stem from a male donor with ankylosing spondylitis.

J is TRBJ2-5 and V is TRBV18, with 9 nucleotides matching TRBD1. The ends lost 2 bases at V and 5 bases at J; junction bases unmatched: 6. The CDR3 extends over 15 amino acids. The germline V gene has CDR1 KGHSH and CDR2 LQKENI. CDR3 protein: CASSPIQGASETQYF. The CDR3 DNA follows: TGTGCCAGCTCACCAATACAGGGGGCGAGTGAGACCCAGTACTTC.

This clonotype was picked up a small number of times. The CDR3 coding sequence is TGCGCCAGCAGCTCGACTAGCGGCCTATGGGGGACAGACAATGAGCAGTTCTTC. Its protein is CASSSTSGLWGTDNEQFF. The V gene is TRBV5-1, the J gene TRBJ2-1; 9 bases are a match to TRBD2. Germline loops: CDR1 SGHRS, CDR2 YFSETQ. This CDR3 is built from 18 residues. V was clipped by 3 bases and J by 5 bases; unmatched bases: 15.

The rearrangement joins TRBV4-2 to TRBJ1-4; TRBD1 agrees at 7 bases. The CDR3 extends over 15 amino acids. Germline V gives CDR1 LGHNA, CDR2 YNFKEQ. J lost 2 bases, V lost 1 base, and 1 base had no gene match. The CDR3 spells CASSQVQGTNEKLFF. CDR3 bases: TGTGCCAGCAGCCAAGTACAGGGGACTAATGAAAAACTGTTTTTT.

This clonotype has only a few counts. CDR3 loop: CASSTSPLSGYGYTF. CDR3 nucleotide sequence: TGTGCCAGCAGCACCTCCCCCCTTAGTGGCTATGGCTACACCTTC. The chain carries TRBV27 and TRBJ1-2, with no clear D. CDR3 length: 15 residues. Germline assignment: CDR1 MNHEY and CDR2 SMNVEV (reference sequence). The ends were cut back, 6 bases at V and 4 bases at J, with 18 bases in the middle.

V gene TRBV5-6 combines with J gene TRBJ1-1, with D perhaps TRBD1 (5 bases). The germline gives CDR1 SGHDT, CDR2 YYEEEE. The CDR3 totals 15 residues. The V and J ends lost 4 bases and 5 bases respectively, with 18 bases between them. The CDR3 nucleotides are TGTGCCAGCAGCCCCGTTTGGGGCGCCTATACTGAAGCTTTCTTT. Translation: CASSPVWGAYTEAFF. The full variable domain, with the rest looked up from reference TRBV5-6 and TRBJ1-1, is DAGVTQSPTHLIKTRGQQVTLRCSPKSGHDTVSWYQQALGQGPQFIFQYYEEEERQRGNFPDRFSGHQFPNYSSELNVNALLLGDSALYLCASSPVWGAYTEAFFGQGTRLTVV.

This clonotype has more than one count but fewer than ten. The chain combines TRBV21-1 with TRBJ2-7; TRBD1, the table's D call, lacks a check against the DNA. TRBV21-1 is reported as a pseudogene. This CDR3 has 14 amino acids. The chain's CDR3 is CASSKEGRGLQQYF. CDR3 DNA: TGTGCCAGCAGCAAAGAGGGCAGGGGGCTTCAGCAGTACTTC.

The genes are TRBV12-3 or TRBV12-4 and TRBJ1-5; maybe TRBD1 (6 bases). This CDR3 region has 16 residues. V was shortened by 6 bases and J by 0 bases, with 15 bases between the two germline ends. DNA for the CDR3: TGTGCCAGCAGCAACCGGACAGTCAATAGCAATCAGCCCCAGCATTTT. Protein: CASSNRTVNSNQPQHF.

This clonotype occurred a few times. This chain links TRBV27 with TRBJ1-2; maybe TRBD1 (5 bases). CDR1 and CDR2 from the germline V gene are MNHEY and SMNVEV (reference sequence). This CDR3 region has 15 residues. Trimming cost V 4 bases and J 2 bases, with 14 bases left between them. The CDR3 bases are TGTGCCAGCAGTTCAAACTTAGGGGTGAACTATGGCTACACCTTC. This translates into CASSSNLGVNYGYTF.

CDR3 in DNA: TGCAGTGCTAGCTTGGCCCCCAGCGGGGGCCGCACAGATACGCAGTATTTT. This gives the protein CSASLAPSGGRTDTQYF. The V and J genes are TRBV20-1 and TRBJ2-3; TRBD2 agrees at 8 bases. Germline CDR1 is DFQATT and CDR2 is SNEGSKA (reference sequence). V trimming: 3 bases; J trimming: 1 base; junction bases outside the gene matches: 12. CDR3 length: 17 residues.

This clonotype appeared a few times. The chain couples TRBV20-1 to TRBJ2-4; no clear D. The germline V gene encodes CDR1 DFQATT and CDR2 SNEGSKA (reference sequence). This CDR3 spans 12 amino acids. CDR3 in DNA: TGCCTTATACAGTTAGCCAAAAACATTCAGTACTTC. Its protein is CLIQLAKNIQYF.

This clonotype appeared a few times. The rearrangement uses TRBV15 and TRBJ2-5; tentative D call: TRBD1 (6 bases). Germline V gene data show CDR1 as LNHNV and CDR2 as YYDKDF (reference sequence). Trimming shortened V by 3 bases and J by 5 bases, and 19 bases separated the two germline ends. CDR3 length: 16 residues. DNA for the CDR3: TGTGCCACCAGCAGGGAAAGGGGGTCCTACGGGGAGACCCAGTACTTC. Protein product: CATSRERGSYGETQYF.

The chain carries TRBV18 and TRBJ1-1; TRBD1 is a possible D gene (6 bases). This CDR3 has 15 amino acids. Trimming stripped 3 bases from V and 2 bases from J, with 13 bases between. CDR1 KGHSH and CDR2 LQKENI come from the germline V gene. CDR3 sequence (DNA): TGTGCCAGCTCACCGTCCCAGGGGCCCAACACTGAAGCTTTCTTT. Its protein product is CASSPSQGPNTEAFF.

The chain combines TRBV9 with TRBJ1-2; TRBD1 matches 8 bases. V gave up 0 bases and J gave up 3 bases; unmatched junction bases: 4. Germline V CDR1 and CDR2: SGDLS, YYNGEE. The CDR3 has 15 amino acids. This chain's CDR3 is CASSVDRTGYYGYTF. CDR3 sequence (DNA): TGTGCCAGCAGCGTAGACAGGACAGGGTACTATGGCTACACCTTC.

This clonotype occurred a few times. The chain uses TRBV27 and TRBJ2-5; TRBD2 aligns across 7 bases. This CDR3 contains 14 residues. V lost 2 bases to trimming and J lost 5 bases; unmatched junction nucleotides: 5. From germline, CDR1 is MNHEY and CDR2 SMNVEV (reference sequence). The CDR3 DNA reads TGTGCCAGCAGTTTACGTAGCGGGTGGGAGACCCAGTACTTC. The encoded protein is CASSLRSGWETQYF.

The V call is TRBV7-2, the J call TRBJ2-5; 7 nucleotides align to TRBD2. The CDR3 totals 16 residues. The germline gives CDR1 SGHTA, CDR2 FQGNSA. J lost 5 bases, V lost 2 bases, and 11 bases had no gene match. The CDR3 reads CASSLYPMPGGETQYF. CDR3 nucleotides: TGTGCCAGCAGCTTATACCCTATGCCCGGGGGGGAGACCCAGTACTTC.

This clonotype was found a few times. The V gene is TRBV10-3, the J gene TRBJ2-1; D is uncertain. Trimming removed 4 bases at V and 0 bases at J, with 10 bases between. The CDR3 loop spans 15 amino acids. Germline loops: CDR1 ENHRY, CDR2 SYGVKD. CDR3: CAISGQVTSYNEQFF. CDR3 in DNA: TGTGCCATCAGTGGCCAGGTCACCTCCTACAATGAGCAGTTCTTC.

This clonotype was observed many times. The chain combines TRBV5-1 with TRBJ2-5; tentatively, D is TRBD2 (6 bases). Deletions cut 0 bases from V and 4 bases from J, with 13 bases between. The CDR3 has 15 amino acids. CDR1 is SGHRS and CDR2 is YFSETQ in the germline V gene. CDR3 bases: TGCGCCAGCAGCTTGGCCGGGAGTTCGAGAGAGACCCAGTACTTC. Translated: CASSLAGSSRETQYF.

The chain is built from TRBV7-3 and TRBJ2-1; possible D gene TRBD1, 5 bases. Germline CDR1 is SGHTA and CDR2 is FQGTGA. Trimming removed 5 bases from V and 0 bases from J, with 14 bases in between. The CDR3 totals 16 residues. CDR3 sequence reads: CASSHVGQSSYNEQFF. CDR3 bases: TGTGCCAGCAGCCATGTTGGACAAAGCTCCTACAATGAGCAGTTCTTC.

This clonotype was recorded once. The V call is TRBV20-1, the J call TRBJ1-2, with 9 bases matching TRBD1. The CDR3 runs to 14 residues. Unmatched junction bases numbered 8, after V lost 4 bases and J lost 5 bases. Germline V lookup: CDR1 DFQATT, CDR2 SNEGSKA (reference sequence). The CDR3, as DNA: TGCAGTGCTATTGGGACAGGGTTACCTTATGGCTACACCTTC. This codes for CSAIGTGLPYGYTF.

This clonotype was counted a single time. The chain carries TRBV9 and TRBJ2-2; D might be TRBD1 (5 bases). Germline loops: CDR1 SGDLS, CDR2 YYNGEE. This CDR3 spans 15 amino acids. V was shortened by 7 bases and J by 6 bases, with 19 bases between the two germline ends. The chain's CDR3 is CASSRQGSYSGELFF. The CDR3 nucleotides read TGTGCCAGCTCTAGGCAGGGTAGTTATTCCGGGGAGCTGTTTTTT.

The chain links TRBV24-1 to TRBJ2-1; no definite D call. V shed 1 base and J shed 7 bases, with 7 bases lying between them. Germline V CDR1 and CDR2: KGHDR, SFDVKD. This CDR3 spans 13 amino acids. DNA for the CDR3: TGTGCCACCAGTGATTTACTTTGGAATGAGCAGTTCTTC. This sequence encodes CATSDLLWNEQFF.

The chain employs TRBV12-3 or TRBV12-4 and TRBJ1-6; a possible D gene is TRBD1 (6 bases). The CDR3 has 21 amino acids. Trimming shortened V by 2 bases and J by 7 bases, and 30 bases separated the two germline ends. The CDR3 DNA follows: TGTGCCAGCAGTTTATGGGGGCGTTCACCCCTAAAAGATAGGGGGAATTCACCCCTCCACTTT. This gives the protein CASSLWGRSPLKDRGNSPLHF.

J is TRBJ2-3 and V is TRBV27; a weak D match, TRBD2 (6 bases). This CDR3 comprises 15 residues. The germline V gene encodes CDR1 MNHEY and CDR2 SMNVEV (reference sequence). The V end was cut by 3 bases, the J end by 2 bases, with 12 bases between. This CDR3 reads CASSLMWGVTDTQYF. CDR3 in DNA: TGTGCCAGCAGTTTGATGTGGGGGGTCACAGATACGCAGTATTTT.

This clonotype was seen more than once but under ten times. The chain carries TRBV29-1 and TRBJ2-2; D is undetermined. The V end was cut by 6 bases, the J end by 4 bases, with 12 bases between. The germline CDR1 and CDR2 sequences are SQVTM and ANQGSEA. CDR3 size: 13 residues. The CDR3 loop reads CSVVGPTTGELFF. The CDR3 DNA reads as TGCAGCGTCGTGGGCCCCACCACCGGGGAGCTGTTTTTT.

This clonotype has a count of ten or more. The chain has TRBV7-3 and TRBJ2-3, with D tentatively TRBD2 (5 bases). The germline CDR1 and CDR2 sequences are SGHTA and FQGTGA. The V gene lost 5 bases and the J gene lost 6 bases, with 12 bases spanning the gap. The CDR3 is made up of 13 amino acids. CDR3 sequence reads: CASSPTMLDTQYF. The CDR3 DNA is TGTGCCAGCAGCCCGACTATGTTGGATACGCAGTATTTT.

There are a few counts of this clonotype. V is TRBV24-1 and J is TRBJ1-2; D is possibly TRBD1 (5 bases). Trimming took off 5 bases at V and 7 bases at J, with 16 bases between the two ends. Germline V gives CDR1 KGHDR, CDR2 SFDVKD. The CDR3 has 14 residues. The CDR3 DNA is TGTGCCACCAGTGGCACGGACCGGACATTTGGCTACACCTTC. Its translation is CATSGTDRTFGYTF.

This clonotype came up many times. The chain uses TRBV12-3 or TRBV12-4 and TRBJ2-1, with 8 bases identical to TRBD1. Trimming at V came to 6 bases and at J to 8 bases, leaving 3 bases not matched to a gene. CDR3 length: 12 residues. The CDR3, as DNA: TGTGCCAGCAGACCAGGGGGCTATGAGCAGTTCTTC. Protein: CASRPGGYEQFF.

The gene calls are TRBV7-9 and TRBJ2-1; tentative D call: TRBD2 (6 bases). The length of the CDR3 is 16 residues. The germline V and J ends were trimmed by 1 base and 9 bases, with 19 bases remaining between them. Germline assignment: CDR1 SEHNR and CDR2 FQNEAQ (reference sequence). The DNA for the CDR3 is TGTGCCAGCAGCTTAGACGGGACTTCAGGGTTGGGTGAGCAGTTCTTC. Its protein product is CASSLDGTSGLGEQFF.